Described below is a single T cell receptor beta chain sequence and its context. Its antigen has not been determined. Base-call qualities are not available, and no considerably larger clone is one nucleotide away. Per the publication, the time point label means: four to five weeks on oral tofacitinib. Interpreted using the paper, the treatment or condition label stands for: oral pan-JAK inhibitor, 5-10 mg twice daily. Peripheral blood and lesional scalp punch biopsies were obtained from patients with alopecia areata. PBMCs were isolated by density centrifugation and stained for CD3, CD4 and CD8, and CD4+ and CD8+ T cells were sorted on a FACSAria. Library method: the immunoSEQ multiplex PCR assay. For TCR sequencing, RNA was extracted from every sample and reverse transcribed into cDNA to serve as template. SuperScript III was used for first-strand cDNA synthesis, primed with a 2:1 mix of oligo-dT and random hexamers. A synthetic immune receptor repertoire was used to measure amplification bias, and any remaining bias was corrected computationally. Per the source publication's procedure: After raw reads were preprocessed to remove errors, the CDR3 was defined following IMGT conventions as running from the conserved cysteine to phenylalanine. Clonality was computed by normalizing Shannon entropy by log2 of the number of productive unique TCRs and subtracting the result from 1. Whether scalp clones were CD4 or CD8 was inferred by matching scalp TCRbeta sequences against CD4 and CD8 repertoires sorted from blood. The table was pulled from immuneACCESS by TCRdb, which kept in-frame rearrangements only. Such tables lose some clones; where checked, under half of the loss comes from unresolved V genes, and the rest has no known cause. The V and J calls and clone size were taken over from that table, and D and trimming were inferred from the DNA. The sample records around 190,000 clones, around three fifths of which are singletons. The top ten clones comprise about 4.2% of the sample.

This record comes from a study of CD8+ T cells in alopecia areata (dated by TCRdb to 2016 to 2018). The study in broad terms: Treated patients were enrolled in an open-label pilot trial of oral tofacitinib, 5 to 10 mg twice daily, for moderate-to-severe alopecia areata. Tofacitinib was given for 6 to 18 months, followed by 6 months of follow-up off drug to assess delayed response and recurrence. For the treated patients, the SALT score, which quantifies what percentage of scalp surface area is affected, served as the measure of disease severity. In both human patients and the C3H/HeJ mouse model, the study applied high-throughput TCRbeta sequencing to look at T cell clonal expansion in alopecia areata. Human TCRbeta sequencing covered scalp tissue and sorted CD4+ and CD8+ peripheral blood T cells from patchy and totalis/universalis alopecia areata patients and healthy controls. Biopsies were taken from tofacitinib-treated patients at baseline and again at 4 and 24 weeks into treatment, and several of those patients also had a later scalp biopsy. Scalp clonality was compared among normal scalp (n=4), patchy alopecia areata scalp (n=8), and alopecia totalis/universalis scalp (n=8). RNA was obtained with the PAXgene miRNA kit for fixed scalp, the miRNeasy kit for PBMCs, and the RNeasy kit for mouse skin. TCRbeta CDR3 regions were amplified by immunoSEQ multiplex PCR using 35 Vbeta forward and 13 Jbeta reverse primers. What the research found in general, with its limitations: Resident alphabeta T cells in normal human skin are also sequenced, complicating scalp TCR repertoire analysis, unlike mouse skin dominated by gammadelta T cells. Shared TCR sequences between patients were less evident than in mice, which may be partly attributable to HLA diversity in the patient population. During tofacitinib treatment, many expanded lesional clones remained in scalp and blood, and this persistence may partly explain relapse after treatment is stopped. Compared with normal scalp, lesional scalp had higher clonality and more expanded CD8+ clones, particularly in alopecia totalis/universalis, a pattern that suggests antigenic drive. Because the treated cohort was small and had only one nonresponder, larger studies are needed to examine links between baseline CD8+ expansion and response. Scalp clonality and the number of expanded CD8+ clones among the top 100 scalp clones were significantly decreased by tofacitinib.

The V and J ends are trimmed by 3 bases and 3 bases, leaving 8 bases between them. From the cysteine up to the phenylalanine, the CDR3 has a length of 13 residues. Solely the CDR3 DNA is kept, with 39 bases framed from the first base. Via the germline V gene, CDR1 is SQVTM and CDR2 ANQGSEA. The chain is encoded by TRBV29-1 joined to TRBJ2-2, with the D gene not confidently named. The sample was CD4+ T cells sorted from blood, taken at week 4, from a patient treated with tofacitinib. This TCR derives from a human donor with alopecia areata. The CDR3 here reads CSVDSGYTGELFF. At the DNA level, the sequence is TGCAGCGTTGACTCAGGTTACACCGGGGAGCTGTTTTTT.